One sample yielded the 6 T cell receptor beta chains listed below, sequenced in a study of metastatic and nonmetastatic thyroid tumors. Among the patients, none had received any treatment before thyroid surgery. Using MiXCR, TCRdb reanalyzed the PCR reads. The sample includes about 82,000 clones, around 13% seen only once; the top ten take 7% to 10%. The sample taken for sequencing was tumor tissue. The receptors here all came from a female donor with papillary thyroid cancer or a benign thyroid nodule (not recorded which). Some clones in this sample may be carry-over from other donors' samples.

This clone has more than one count but fewer than ten. The chain joins TRBV29-1 to TRBJ1-1, with D perhaps matching TRBD1 (5 bases). The V end was cut by 3 bases, the J end by 8 bases, with 16 bases between. CDR3 length: 13 residues. CDR1 and CDR2 (germline): SQVTM, ANQGSEA. The CDR3 nucleotides are TGCAGCGTTGACCTAGCGACAGCCATAGAAGCTTTCTTT. Translating gives CSVDLATAIEAFF.

This clone was detected a few times. The chain uses TRBV28 and TRBJ2-5, with 8 positions matching TRBD1. This CDR3 contains 14 residues. The germline V gene encodes CDR1 MDHEN and CDR2 SYDVKM. Germline trimming cut 8 bases from V and 4 bases from J; bases unmatched to any gene: 9. CDR3 nucleotide sequence: TGTGCCAGCTGTCACAGGGGGTTCGGAGAGACCCAGTACTTC. Protein sequence: CASCHRGFGETQYF.

In this sample, this clone turned up a few times. This rearrangement joins TRBV20-1 to TRBJ1-6; 10 bases fit TRBD1. The CDR3 has 18 residues. V shed 4 bases, J shed 0 bases, and the junction held 9 bases outside the gene matches. From germline, CDR1 is DFQATT and CDR2 SNEGSKA (reference sequence). The CDR3 coding sequence is TGCAGTGCTATAGGGACAGGGGATAGAAGCTCCTATAATTCACCCCTCCACTTT. This translates into CSAIGTGDRSSYNSPLHF.

This clone was recorded many times. The chain recombines TRBV12-3 or TRBV12-4 with TRBJ2-3, with TRBD2 matching over 13 bases. The length of the CDR3 is 16 residues. V dropped 6 bases and J dropped 7; count of bases not matched to a gene: 10. CDR3 loop: CASSPGTSGILNTQYF. The CDR3 bases are TGTGCCAGCAGCCCCGGGACTAGCGGGATTTTGAATACGCAGTATTTT.

This clone was picked up many times. This chain links TRBV30 with TRBJ2-7; D possibly corresponds to TRBD2 (7 bases). The CDR3 length is 14 residues. V dropped 1 base and J dropped 4 bases, with 14 bases sitting between them. Germline CDR1 GTSNPN, CDR2 SVGIG (reference sequence). The CDR3 nucleotides are TGTGCCTGGAGTGCCGGGGCGGGGGCTTACGAGCAGTACTTC. Its translation: CAWSAGAGAYEQYF.

This clone came up a few times. This rearrangement joins TRBV7-2 to TRBJ2-7; tentatively, D is TRBD1 or TRBD2 (5 bases each). In germline, CDR1 is SGHTA, CDR2 FQGNSA. V lost 5 bases and J lost 10, with 24 bases in between. This CDR3 contains 15 residues. The CDR3 here is CASSKRSGTTYYQYF. The DNA of the CDR3 is TGTGCCAGCAGCAAACGATCCGGGACCACCTACTATCAGTACTTC.